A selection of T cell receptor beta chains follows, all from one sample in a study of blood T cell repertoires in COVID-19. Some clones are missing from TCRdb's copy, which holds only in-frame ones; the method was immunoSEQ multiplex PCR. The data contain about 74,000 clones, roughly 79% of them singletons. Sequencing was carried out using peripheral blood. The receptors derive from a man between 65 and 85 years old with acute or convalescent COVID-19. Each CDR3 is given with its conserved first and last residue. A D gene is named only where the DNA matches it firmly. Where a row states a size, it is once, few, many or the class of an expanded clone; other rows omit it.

CASSQGSKGFGAKNIQYF,TGTGCCAGCAGCCAAGGATCAAAGGGGTTCGGAGCCAAAAACATTCAGTACTTC,.,TRBJ2-4,.,TRBV4-2
CASRASGVYTEAFF,TGTGCCAGCAGGGCCTCAGGGGTGTACACTGAAGCTTTCTTT,.,TRBJ1-1,once,TRBV6-6
CASSHRDTQYF,TGTGCCAGCAGTCATCGGGATACGCAGTATTTT,.,TRBJ2-3,.,TRBV6-2/TRBV6-3
CASSWGGVPFF,TGTGCCAGCAGCTGGGGGGGAGTCCCGTTCTTC,TRBD2,TRBJ2-1,.,TRBV11-1
CASSPFNRGSNQPQHF,TGTGCCAGCTCACCATTCAACAGGGGTAGCAATCAGCCCCAGCATTTT,TRBD1,TRBJ1-5,few,TRBV18
CASSQDGAGLQPQHF,TGCGCCAGCAGCCAAGATGGGGCAGGTCTTCAGCCCCAGCATTTT,.,TRBJ1-5,once,TRBV4-1
CASTLQGTYEQYF,TGTGCCAGCACCCTACAGGGTACCTACGAGCAGTACTTC,.,TRBJ2-7,.,TRBV6-5
CASSRPPGLAYNEQFF,TGCGCCAGCAGTCGTCCTCCGGGACTAGCTTACAATGAGCAGTTCTTC,TRBD2,TRBJ2-1,.,TRBV5-1
CASSYKPGTLTDTQYF,TGTGCCAGCAGTTACAAGCCGGGAACCCTCACAGATACGCAGTATTTT,.,TRBJ2-3,.,TRBV6-5
CASSRTGVTNTGELFF,TGTGCCAGCAGCCGAACAGGCGTAACGAACACCGGGGAGCTGTTTTTT,.,TRBJ2-2,.,TRBV3-1/TRBV3-2
CASSQSTGTGAGNTIYF,TGCGCCAGCAGCCAATCTACCGGGACAGGGGCGGGAAACACCATATATTTT,TRBD1,TRBJ1-3,.,TRBV4-1
CASSRTTGQGAVSEKLFF,TGTGCCAGCAGCCGCACAACGGGACAGGGGGCTGTTAGTGAAAAACTGTTTTTT,TRBD1,TRBJ1-4,.,TRBV7-9
CASTPINGVPYEQYF,TGTGCCAGCACCCCCATCAACGGGGTTCCCTACGAGCAGTACTTC,.,TRBJ2-7,.,TRBV7-9
CASSVDLGSYGYTF,TGTGCCAGCAGCGTAGATCTGGGGAGCTATGGCTACACCTTC,.,TRBJ1-2,.,TRBV9
CASGLAGASYEQYF,TGTGCCAGCGGACTAGCGGGAGCTTCTTACGAGCAGTACTTC,TRBD2,TRBJ2-7,.,TRBV28
CASSPAGYQPQHF,TGTGCCAGCAGCCCGGCGGGGTACCAGCCCCAGCATTTT,.,TRBJ1-5,.,TRBV7-2